The T cell receptor (beta chain) under discussion was sequenced for a study of shared clonotypes between healthy human individuals. For the study at large: Three CD4 naive, three CD4 memory, two CD8 naive and one CD8 memory plate were used per donor. Study conclusions and caveats: Despite large depth, sorted-subset datasets appeared incompletely sequenced. What naive subsets generally showed was a larger estimated richness than memory subsets showed.

CD45RO-negative, CCR7-positively selected cells formed the naive CD8 fraction, excluding terminally differentiated effector memory CD45RA+ cells. Original processing methods: From ImmunoSEQ came sequences covering only the junction and carrying no quality scores, so filtering differed. Assay: immunoSEQ multiplex PCR; the TCRdb copy retains only in-frame clones and omits some. V and J calls and clone size are given by that table; D and trimming were obtained from the DNA. Among roughly 850,000 clones, 95% to 97% were seen once, and the ten largest hold over 0.2%. The CDR3 totals 15 residues. V shed 0 bases, J shed 4 bases, and the junction held 1 base outside the gene matches. CDR1 is MNHNY, CDR2 SVGAGI, per germline (reference sequence). For this clone: The antigen remains unidentified. Other nucleotide sequences from this sample produce the same CDR3.

The source material was naive CD8+ T cells sorted from blood. The genes are TRBV6-6 and TRBJ2-1; 9 bases line up with TRBD1. The clonotype comes from a man aged 25-45 years in good health. This chain's CDR3 is CASSYSGTGYNEQFF. DNA of the CDR3: TGTGCCAGCAGTTACTCAGGGACAGGGTACAATGAGCAGTTCTTC.